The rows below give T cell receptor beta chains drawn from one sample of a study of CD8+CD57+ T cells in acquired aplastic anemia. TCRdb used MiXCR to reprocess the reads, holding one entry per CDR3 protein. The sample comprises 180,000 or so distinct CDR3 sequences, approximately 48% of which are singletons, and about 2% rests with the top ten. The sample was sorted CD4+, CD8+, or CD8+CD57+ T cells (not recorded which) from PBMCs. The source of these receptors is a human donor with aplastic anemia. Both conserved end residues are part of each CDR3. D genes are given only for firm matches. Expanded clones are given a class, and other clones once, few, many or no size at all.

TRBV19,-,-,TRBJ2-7,TGTGCCAGTAGTCGGAACAACTCCTACGAGCAGCACTTC,CASSRNNSYEQHF
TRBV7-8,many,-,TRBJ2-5,TGTGCCAGCAGCTTAATCAGTCAAGAGACCCAGTACTTC,CASSLISQETQYF
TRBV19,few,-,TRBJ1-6,TGTGCCAGTAGTGGTACCAGGGTGAACTATAATTCACCCCTCCACTTT,CASSGTRVNYNSPLHF
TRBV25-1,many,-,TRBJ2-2,TGTGCCAGCAGTGAACAGGGACTGGACACCGGGGAGCTGTTTTTT,CASSEQGLDTGELFF
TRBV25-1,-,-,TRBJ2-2,TGTGCCAGCATCCGGCAGAACACCGGGGAGCTGTTTTTT,CASIRQNTGELFF
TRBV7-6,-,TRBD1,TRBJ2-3,TGTGCCAGCAGCCGTGACAGGGCTAAGGTTACGCAGTATTTT,CASSRDRAKVTQYF
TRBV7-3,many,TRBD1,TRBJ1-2,TGTGCCAGCAGCTTGGACAGGGGCGGTGGCTACACCTTC,CASSLDRGGGYTF
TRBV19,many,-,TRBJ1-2,TGTGCCAGTAGTATAGTACCAGGAAAAAACTATGGCTACACCTTC,CASSIVPGKNYGYTF
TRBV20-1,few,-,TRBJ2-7,TGCAGTGCTAAAGAAGACGAGCAGTACTTC,CSAKEDEQYF
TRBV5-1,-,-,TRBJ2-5,TGCGCCAGCAGCTTGATGGCTAGCGAACAAGAGACCCAGTACTTC,CASSLMASEQETQYF
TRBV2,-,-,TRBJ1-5,TGTGCCAGCAGTGAACTGGGATTAGATCAGCCCCAGCATTTT,CASSELGLDQPQHF
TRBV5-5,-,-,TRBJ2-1,TGTGCCAGCAGCTTGGGACCAGAGTACAATGAGCAGTTCTTC,CASSLGPEYNEQFF
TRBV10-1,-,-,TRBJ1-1,TGCGCCAGCAGGGATCAGGGTCACACTGAAGCTTTCTTT,CASRDQGHTEAFF
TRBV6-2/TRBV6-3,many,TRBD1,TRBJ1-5,TGTGCCATCGGACAGGGGGGACAGCCCCAGCATTTT,CAIGQGGQPQHF
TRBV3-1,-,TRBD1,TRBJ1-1,TGTGCCAGCAGCCCCAGGGGGCGGGCTGAAGCTGTCTTT,CASSPRGRAEAVF
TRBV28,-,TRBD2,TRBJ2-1,TGTGCCAGCAGTAAGCTGACTAGCGGGAGCAACAATGAGCAGTTCTTC,CASSKLTSGSNNEQFF
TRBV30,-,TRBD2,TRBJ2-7,TGTGCCTGGAGTGTACTAGCGGCCTACGAGCAGTACTTC,CAWSVLAAYEQYF